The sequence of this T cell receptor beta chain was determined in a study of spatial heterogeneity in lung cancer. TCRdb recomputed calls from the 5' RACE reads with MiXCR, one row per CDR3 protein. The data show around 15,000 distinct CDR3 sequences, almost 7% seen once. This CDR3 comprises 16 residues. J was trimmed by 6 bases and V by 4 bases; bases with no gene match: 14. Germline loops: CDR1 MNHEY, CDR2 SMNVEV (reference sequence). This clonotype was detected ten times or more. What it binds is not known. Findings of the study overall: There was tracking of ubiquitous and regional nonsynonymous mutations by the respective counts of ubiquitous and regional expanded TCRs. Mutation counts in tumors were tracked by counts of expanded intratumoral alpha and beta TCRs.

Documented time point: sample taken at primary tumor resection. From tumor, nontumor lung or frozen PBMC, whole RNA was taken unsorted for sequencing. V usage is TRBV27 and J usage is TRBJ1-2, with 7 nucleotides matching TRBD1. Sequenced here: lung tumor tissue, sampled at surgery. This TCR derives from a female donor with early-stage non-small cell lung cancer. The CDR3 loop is CASSSIRQGVDHGYTF. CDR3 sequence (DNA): TGTGCCAGCAGTTCAATCCGACAGGGCGTGGATCATGGCTACACCTTC.